This T cell receptor (beta chain) was obtained from a study of cytomegalovirus exposure and HLA in healthy donors. Whole-study findings and limits: There were some 150 TCR beta chains listed as cytomegalovirus-associated. One variant, a missense change in DCLRE1C, was linked in a later analysis to TCR beta V- and J-gene trimming. Previous analysis showed most TCR beta V segments were productive about 87% or about 30% of the time.

60 Vbeta and 13 Jbeta primers were used in PCR. TCRdb's copy holds only in-frame clones and misses some; the assay was immunoSEQ multiplex PCR. The top ten hold 11% of the sample, which has some 81,000 clones, approximately 70% seen once. Comments on this clone: Its antigen is not identified.

CDR1 MNHEY and CDR2 SMNVEV come from the germline V gene (reference sequence). Trimming removed 5 bases from V and 4 bases from J, with 15 bases in between. The CDR3 is 15 amino acids. Sequencing used PBMCs. This chain links TRBV27 with TRBJ2-1, with D possibly TRBD1 on 6 matching bases. This TCR derives from a woman in her forties in good health and CMV-seropositive. The CDR3 DNA reads TGTGCCAGCAGTCTGCGTCCGGACAGATACAATGAGCAGTTCTTC. Protein sequence: CASSLRPDRYNEQFF.